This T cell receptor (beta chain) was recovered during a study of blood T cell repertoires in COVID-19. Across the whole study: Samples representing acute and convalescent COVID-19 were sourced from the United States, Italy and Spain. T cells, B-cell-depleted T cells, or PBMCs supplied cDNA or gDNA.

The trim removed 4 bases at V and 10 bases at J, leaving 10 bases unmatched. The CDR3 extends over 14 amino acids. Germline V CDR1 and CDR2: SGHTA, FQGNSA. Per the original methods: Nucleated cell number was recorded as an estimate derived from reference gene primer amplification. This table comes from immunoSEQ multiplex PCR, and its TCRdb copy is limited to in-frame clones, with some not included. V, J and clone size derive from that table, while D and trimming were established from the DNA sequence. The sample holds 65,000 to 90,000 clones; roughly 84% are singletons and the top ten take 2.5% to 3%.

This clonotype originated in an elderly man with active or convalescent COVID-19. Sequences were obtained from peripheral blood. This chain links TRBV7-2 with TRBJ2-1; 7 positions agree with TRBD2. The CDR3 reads CASSSQRDVSEQFF. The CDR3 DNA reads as TGTGCCAGCAGCTCTCAGCGGGATGTTAGCGAGCAGTTCTTC.